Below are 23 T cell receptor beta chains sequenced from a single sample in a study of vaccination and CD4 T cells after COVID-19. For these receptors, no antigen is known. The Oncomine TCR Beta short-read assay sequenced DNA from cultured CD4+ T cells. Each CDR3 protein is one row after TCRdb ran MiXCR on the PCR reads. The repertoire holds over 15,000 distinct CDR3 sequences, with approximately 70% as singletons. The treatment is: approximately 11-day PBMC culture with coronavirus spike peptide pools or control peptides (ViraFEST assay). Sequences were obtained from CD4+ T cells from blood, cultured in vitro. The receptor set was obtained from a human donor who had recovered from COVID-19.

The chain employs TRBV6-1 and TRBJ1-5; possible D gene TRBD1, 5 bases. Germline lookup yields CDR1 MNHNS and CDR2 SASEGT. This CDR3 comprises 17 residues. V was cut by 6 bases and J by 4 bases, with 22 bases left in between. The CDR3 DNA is TGTGCCAGCAGCCTAGGATTAGGGGAAGGTAGGAATCAGCCCCAGCATTTT. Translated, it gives CASSLGLGEGRNQPQHF.

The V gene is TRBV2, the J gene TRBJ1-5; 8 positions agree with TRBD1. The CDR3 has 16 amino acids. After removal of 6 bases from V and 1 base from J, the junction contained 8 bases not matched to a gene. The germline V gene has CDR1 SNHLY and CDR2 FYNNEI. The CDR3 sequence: CASRPDRGGSNQPQHF. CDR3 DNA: TGTGCCAGCAGACCAGACAGGGGAGGGAGCAATCAGCCCCAGCATTTT. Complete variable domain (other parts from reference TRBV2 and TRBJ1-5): EPEVTQTPSHQVTQMGQEVILRCVPISNHLYFYWYRQILGQKVEFLVSFYNNEISEKSEIFDDQFSVERPDGSNFTLKIRSTKLEDSAMYFCASRPDRGGSNQPQHFGDGTRLSIL.

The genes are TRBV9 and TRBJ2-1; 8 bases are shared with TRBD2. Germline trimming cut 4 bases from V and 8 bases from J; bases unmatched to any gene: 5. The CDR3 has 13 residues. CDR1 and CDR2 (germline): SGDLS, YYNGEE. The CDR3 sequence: CASSRGRFYEQFF. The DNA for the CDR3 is TGTGCCAGCAGCCGCGGGAGGTTCTATGAGCAGTTCTTC.

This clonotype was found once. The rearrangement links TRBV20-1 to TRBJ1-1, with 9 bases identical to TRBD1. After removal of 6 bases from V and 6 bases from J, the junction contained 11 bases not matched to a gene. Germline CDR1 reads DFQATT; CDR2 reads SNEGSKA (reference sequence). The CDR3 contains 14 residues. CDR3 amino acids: CSAEGDRAMAEAFF. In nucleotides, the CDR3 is TGCAGTGCAGAAGGGGACAGGGCAATGGCTGAAGCTTTCTTT.

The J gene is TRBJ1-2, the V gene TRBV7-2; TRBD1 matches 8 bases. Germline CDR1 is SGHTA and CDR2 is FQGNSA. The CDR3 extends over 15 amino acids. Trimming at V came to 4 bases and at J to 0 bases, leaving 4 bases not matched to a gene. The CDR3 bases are TGTGCCAGCAGCTCATGGACAGGGACTAACTATGGCTACACCTTC. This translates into CASSSWTGTNYGYTF.

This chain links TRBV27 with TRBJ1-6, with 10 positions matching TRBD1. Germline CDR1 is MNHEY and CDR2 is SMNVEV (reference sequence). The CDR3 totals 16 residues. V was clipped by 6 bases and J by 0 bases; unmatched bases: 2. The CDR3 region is CASSRQGASYNSPLHF. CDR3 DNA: TGTGCCAGCAGCCGACAGGGGGCCTCCTATAATTCACCCCTCCACTTT.

The CDR3 DNA follows: TGCAGTGCTAGAGATCTAGGGGGACGGATTAACACTGAAGCTTTCTTT. Its protein product is CSARDLGGRINTEAFF. This chain joins TRBV20-1 and TRBJ1-1; D might be TRBD1 (6 bases). The germline gives CDR1 DFQATT, CDR2 SNEGSKA (reference sequence). The V and J ends lost 0 bases and 2 bases respectively, with 16 bases between them. This CDR3 is 16 amino acids long.

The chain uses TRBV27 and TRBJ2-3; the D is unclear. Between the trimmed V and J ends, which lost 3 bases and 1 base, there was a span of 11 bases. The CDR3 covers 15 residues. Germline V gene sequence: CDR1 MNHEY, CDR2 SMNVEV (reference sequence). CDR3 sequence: CASSFQDMRTDTQYF. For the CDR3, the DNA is TGTGCCAGCAGTTTTCAAGATATGCGCACAGATACGCAGTATTTT.

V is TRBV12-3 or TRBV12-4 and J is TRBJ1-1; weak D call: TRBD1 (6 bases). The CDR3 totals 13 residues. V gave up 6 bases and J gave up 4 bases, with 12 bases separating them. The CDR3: CASSRGTPTEAFF. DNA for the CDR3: TGTGCCAGCAGCCGCGGGACACCCACTGAAGCTTTCTTT.

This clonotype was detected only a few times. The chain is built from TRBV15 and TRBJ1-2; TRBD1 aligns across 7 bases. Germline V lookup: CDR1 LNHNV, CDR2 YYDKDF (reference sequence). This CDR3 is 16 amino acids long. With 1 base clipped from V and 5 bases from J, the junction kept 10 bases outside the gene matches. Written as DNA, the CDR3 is TGTGCCACCAGCAGAGCCCCGGGACAGTTAGGATATGGCTACACCTTC. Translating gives CATSRAPGQLGYGYTF.

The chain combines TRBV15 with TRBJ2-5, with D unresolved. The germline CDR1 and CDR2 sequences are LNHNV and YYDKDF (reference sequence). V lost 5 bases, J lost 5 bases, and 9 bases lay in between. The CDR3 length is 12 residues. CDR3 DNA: TGTGCCACCAGCGGACCCCGGGAGACCCAGTACTTC. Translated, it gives CATSGPRETQYF.

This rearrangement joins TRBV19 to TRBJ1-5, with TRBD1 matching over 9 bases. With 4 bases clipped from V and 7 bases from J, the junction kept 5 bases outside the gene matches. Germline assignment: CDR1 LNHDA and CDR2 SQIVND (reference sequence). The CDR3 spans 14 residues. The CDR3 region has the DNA TGTGCCAGTAGTACAGACAGGGGGGGACAGCCCCAGCATTTT. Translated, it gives CASSTDRGGQPQHF.

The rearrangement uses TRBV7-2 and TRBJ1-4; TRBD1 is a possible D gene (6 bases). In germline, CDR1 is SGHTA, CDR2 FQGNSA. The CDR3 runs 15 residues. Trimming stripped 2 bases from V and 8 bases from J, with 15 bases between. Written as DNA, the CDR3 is TGTGCCAGCAGCTTATGGGGGGGGCGGAACGAAAAACTGTTTTTT. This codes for CASSLWGGRNEKLFF.

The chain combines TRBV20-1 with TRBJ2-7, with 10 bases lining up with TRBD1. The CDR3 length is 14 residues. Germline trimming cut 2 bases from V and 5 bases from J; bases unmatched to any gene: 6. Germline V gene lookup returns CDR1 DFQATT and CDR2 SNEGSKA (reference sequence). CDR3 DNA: TGCAGTGCTAGACAGGGACAGGGGAATCACGAGCAGTACTTC. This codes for CSARQGQGNHEQYF.

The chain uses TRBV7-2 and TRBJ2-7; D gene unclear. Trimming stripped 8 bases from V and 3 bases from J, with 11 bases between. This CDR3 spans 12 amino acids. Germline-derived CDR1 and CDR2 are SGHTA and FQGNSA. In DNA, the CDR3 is TGTGCCAGCGGCCCCACAGTCTACGAGCAGTACTTC. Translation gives CASGPTVYEQYF.

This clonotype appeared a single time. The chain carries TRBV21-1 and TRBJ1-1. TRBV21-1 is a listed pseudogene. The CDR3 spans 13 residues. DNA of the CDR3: TGTGCCAGCAACCAAAGGCTTCCCCCTGAAGCTTTCTTT. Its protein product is CASNQRLPPEAFF.

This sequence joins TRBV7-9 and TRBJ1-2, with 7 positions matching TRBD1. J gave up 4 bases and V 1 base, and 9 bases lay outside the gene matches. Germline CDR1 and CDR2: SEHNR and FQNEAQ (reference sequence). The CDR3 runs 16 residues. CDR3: CASSLVPTGEAYGYTF. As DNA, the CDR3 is TGTGCCAGCAGCTTAGTCCCCACAGGGGAGGCCTATGGCTACACCTTC.

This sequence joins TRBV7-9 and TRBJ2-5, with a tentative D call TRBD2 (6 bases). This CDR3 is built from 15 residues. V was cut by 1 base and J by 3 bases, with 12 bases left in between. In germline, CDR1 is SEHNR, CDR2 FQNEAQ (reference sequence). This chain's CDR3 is CASSLGRASEETQYF. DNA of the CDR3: TGTGCCAGCAGCTTAGGTAGGGCTAGCGAAGAGACCCAGTACTTC.

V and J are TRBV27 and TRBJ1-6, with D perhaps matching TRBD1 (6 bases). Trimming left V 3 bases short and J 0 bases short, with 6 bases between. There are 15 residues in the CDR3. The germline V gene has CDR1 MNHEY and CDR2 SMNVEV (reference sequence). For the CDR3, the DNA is TGTGCCAGCAGTTTGGACAGCTCCTATAATTCACCCCTCCACTTT. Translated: CASSLDSSYNSPLHF.

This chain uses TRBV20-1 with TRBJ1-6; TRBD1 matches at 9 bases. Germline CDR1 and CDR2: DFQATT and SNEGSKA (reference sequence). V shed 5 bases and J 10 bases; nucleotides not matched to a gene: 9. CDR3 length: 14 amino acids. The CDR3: CSAAPQGAGSPLHF. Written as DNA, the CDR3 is TGCAGTGCTGCCCCACAGGGGGCAGGATCACCCCTCCACTTT.

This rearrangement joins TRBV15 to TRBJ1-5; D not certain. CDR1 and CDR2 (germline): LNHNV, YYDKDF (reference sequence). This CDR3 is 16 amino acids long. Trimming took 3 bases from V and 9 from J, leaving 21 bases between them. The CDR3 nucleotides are TGTGCCACCAGCAGGCCCCCAATTATAGGCCCGGGGCCCCAGCATTTT. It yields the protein CATSRPPIIGPGPQHF.

The CDR3 protein is CASSSPRESSYNSPLHF. CDR3 DNA sequence: TGTGCCAGCAGCTCCCCCCGAGAGAGCTCCTATAATTCACCCCTCCACTTT. The V and J genes are TRBV7-9 and TRBJ1-6; D gene unclear. CDR1 and CDR2 (germline): SEHNR, FQNEAQ (reference sequence). V dropped 4 bases and J dropped 0 bases, with 13 bases sitting between them. The CDR3 extends over 17 amino acids.

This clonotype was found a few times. The CDR3 is CASSLGGVNQPQHF. The DNA for the CDR3 is TGTGCCAGCAGCTTAGGGGGGGTAAATCAGCCCCAGCATTTT. V gene TRBV7-6 combines with J gene TRBJ1-5; weak D call: TRBD1 (5 bases). The CDR3 contains 14 residues. Looked up from germline, CDR1 is SGHVS and CDR2 is FNYEAQ. The V and J ends lost 1 base and 4 bases respectively, with 8 bases between them.